The following is a T cell receptor beta chain sequence with its context. Its antigen specificity is not known. No base quality information exists; no much larger clone differs at one position. The data were obtained in a study of T cell responses to AZD1222 COVID-19 vaccine (dated by TCRdb to the early 2020s). In the study overall: AZD1222 recipients whose second dose came at about 4 weeks and those whose second dose came at about 12 weeks were combined into one group, since spike-specific TCR depth and breadth did not differ between the two schedules. TCR sequencing covered over 230 trial participants: 207 given two doses of AZD1222 and 26 given two doses of MenACWY control vaccine. Trial participants were enrolled by age into 18-55, 56-69 and 70-plus year subgroups, with approximately 150, 30 and 60 TCR-sequenced participants respectively. General study outcomes and caveats: Most participants were white British and females outnumbered males, and the authors suggested that clonal diversity may have been underestimated. Conclusions about previously exposed vaccinees are limited because only five or six AZD1222 recipients were SARS-CoV-2 seropositive at baseline. Vaccine-associated CD4 TCRs spanned the whole spike protein, with dominant responses in regions 160-218 and 743-854. Nearly half of unique spike-specific TCRs reportedly recognized epitopes outside regions mutated in the B.1.351 and B.1.1.7 variants. After two AZD1222 doses, both the breadth and the depth of spike-specific TCRs were significantly higher than at day 0 and than in MenACWY recipients. In the small 56-69-year group, the increase in depth fell short of significance, most likely because of low power. Because no samples from the day 14 peak response were available, repertoires could be characterized only after the peak T cell response.

The CDR3 regions of human TCRbeta chains were analyzed by immunosequencing. In the source study's methods: Repertoire TCRs were checked for matches against a reference library of SARS-CoV-2-specific TCRs that had been generated using the MIRA antigen-specificity platform. Breadth was defined as the fraction of unique TCRs that were SARS-CoV-2-associated. Depth was defined as the fraction of total T cells that were SARS-CoV-2-associated. Using the MIRA data, each spike-specific TCR was assigned both to the spike region to which the TCR was reactive and to a CD4 or CD8 class. Log10-transformed breadth and depth values were compared by one-way ANOVA with Sidak's multiple comparisons tests. The clones in this table, taken by TCRdb from immuneACCESS, are in-frame only. Not every clone is retained; where verified, under half of the shortfall comes from an unresolved V gene, and the cause of the rest is unknown. V, J and clone size were drawn from that table, and D and trimming were deduced from the DNA. The sample table records approximately 260,000 clones; 85% to 95% of these occur just once. Jointly, the top ten make up roughly 0.51% of the sample.

According to the study, the label for this sample's time point signals: baseline before first vaccination. Vaccinee samples were obtained from the UK trials COV001 and COV002, which included a single-blind randomized controlled phase 2/3 trial of AZD1222 (ChAdOx1 nCoV-19) in healthy adults. For TCRbeta chain sequencing, PBMC samples were collected from trial participants at day 0 and at day 28 after the second dose. CDR1 SNHLY and CDR2 FYNNEI are derived from the germline V gene. Trimming takes 2 bases from V and 9 bases from J, and the germline ends sit 19 bases apart. Spanning cysteine to phenylalanine, the CDR3 consists of 15 amino acids. Only CDR3 DNA is held: 45 bases, read in frame from base 1.

The TCR sequence derives from an adult in good health. The V and J genes are TRBV2 and TRBJ2-5; the D region may be TRBD1 or TRBD2, each matching 5 bases equally. Sequencing used peripheral blood, obtained on day 0 of AZD1222 vaccination. The CDR3 sequence is CASSENRNSLRAQYF. The DNA is TGTGCCAGCAGTGAAAACAGGAACAGTTTGAGGGCCCAGTACTTC.